This T cell receptor (beta chain) emerged from a study of T cell clonality in common variable immunodeficiency. Clones were read by immunoSEQ multiplex PCR, and TCRdb kept only the in-frame ones, dropping some. The sample contains about 41,000 clones, none of them singletons. The V end lost 3 bases, the J end lost 3 bases, and 14 bases lay between the germline ends. CDR1 MDHEN and CDR2 SYDVKM come from the germline V gene. This CDR3 has 15 residues. Whole-study findings and limits: Fewer TCRbeta clones were shared among CVID subjects than controls. What drives increased CVID clonality needs T cell subpopulation sequencing.

This clone was counted at least ten times. No antigen is known for it. The read ends 3 residues shy of where the CDR3 ends; the end is completed using the germline J gene. Material: peripheral blood mononuclear cells. The receptor's source is a person aged 18-70 years in good health. The chain joins TRBV28 to TRBJ1-1; tentative D call: TRBD1 (5 bases). Partial CDR3 DNA: TGTGCCAGCAGTTTGGGCGATCCAGGGTACACTGAA. It yields the protein CASSLGDPGYTE. The complete CDR3 reads CASSLGDPGYTEAFF.